The sequence of this TCR beta chain was determined in a study of blood T cell repertoires in COVID-19. Study information: Collection of acute and convalescent COVID-19 samples took place in the United States, Italy and Spain.

The CDR3 loop spans 15 amino acids. V gave up 1 base and J gave up 10 bases, with 17 bases separating them. Germline V CDR1 and CDR2: LGHDT, YNNKEL (reference sequence). This study enrolled people aged roughly 18 to 90 from about two dozen US geographic areas. Clinical history reported by participants formed the basis on which cohorts were assigned. This clone was counted once. Here immunoSEQ multiplex PCR was the method, and the copy in TCRdb shows in-frame clones only, minus some. Of about 200,000 clones listed, around 88% are singletons. Sequenced input: PBMCs or T cells enriched from blood (not recorded which). This TCR was sampled from a man in his forties or fifties with acute COVID-19. This chain links TRBV3-1 (or the pseudogene TRBV3-2) with TRBJ2-1; D gene unclear. In DNA form, the CDR3 reads TGTGCCAGCAGCCAAGGGAGTATACCCACCTCAGAGCAGTTCTTC. Translation: CASSQGSIPTSEQFF.